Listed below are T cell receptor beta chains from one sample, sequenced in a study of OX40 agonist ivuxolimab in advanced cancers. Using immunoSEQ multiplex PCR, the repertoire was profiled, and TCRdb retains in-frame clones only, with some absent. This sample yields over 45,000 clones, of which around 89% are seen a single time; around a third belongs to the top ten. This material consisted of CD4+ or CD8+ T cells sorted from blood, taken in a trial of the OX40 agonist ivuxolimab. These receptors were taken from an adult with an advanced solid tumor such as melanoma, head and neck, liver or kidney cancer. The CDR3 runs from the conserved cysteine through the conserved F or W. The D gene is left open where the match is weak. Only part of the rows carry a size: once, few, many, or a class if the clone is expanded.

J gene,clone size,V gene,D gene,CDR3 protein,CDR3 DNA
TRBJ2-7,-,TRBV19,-,CASSITTPPYEQYF,TGTGCCAGTAGTATTACGACACCTCCCTACGAGCAGTACTTC
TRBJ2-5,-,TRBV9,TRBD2,CASSAGTSGSGPETQYF,TGTGCCAGCAGCGCAGGGACTAGCGGGAGTGGGCCAGAGACCCAGTACTTC
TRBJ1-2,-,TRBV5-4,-,CASSSDDTEFYGYTF,TGTGCCAGCAGCTCCGACGATACAGAGTTCTATGGCTACACCTTC
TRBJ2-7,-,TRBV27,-,CASSSRTYEQYF,TGTGCCAGCAGTTCAAGAACCTACGAGCAGTACTTC
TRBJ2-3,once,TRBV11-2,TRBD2,CASTRGGGDTDTQYF,TGTGCCAGCACCCGGGGCGGGGGGGACACAGATACGCAGTATTTT
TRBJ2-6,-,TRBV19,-,CASLGTSGANVLTF,TGTGCCAGCCTCGGCACCTCTGGGGCCAACGTCCTGACTTTC
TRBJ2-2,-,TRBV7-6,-,CASSLELGRTGELFF,TGTGCCAGCAGCTTAGAACTAGGGCGGACCGGGGAGCTGTTTTTT
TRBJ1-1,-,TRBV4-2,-,CASSQGGRDPEAFF,TGTGCCAGCAGCCAAGGAGGGAGGGACCCTGAAGCTTTCTTT
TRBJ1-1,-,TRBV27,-,CASRAEGVTEAFF,TGTGCCAGCAGGGCAGAGGGAGTCACTGAAGCTTTCTTT
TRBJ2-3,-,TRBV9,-,CASSVAGDLTDTQYF,TGTGCCAGCAGCGTAGCGGGGGACCTCACAGATACGCAGTATTTT
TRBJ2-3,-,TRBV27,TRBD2,CASRLTAGVRTDTQYF,TGTGCCAGCAGACTGACAGCGGGAGTACGGACAGATACGCAGTATTTT
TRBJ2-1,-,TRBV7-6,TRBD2,CASSDPGLNYNEQFF,TGTGCCAGCAGCGACCCGGGACTAAACTACAATGAGCAGTTCTTC
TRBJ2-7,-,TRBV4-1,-,CASSQLDRSYEQYF,TGCGCCAGCAGCCAGCTGGACAGATCCTACGAGCAGTACTTC
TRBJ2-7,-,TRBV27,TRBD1,CASRKTTGGPMAEQYF,TGTGCCAGCAGAAAGACCACAGGGGGCCCCATGGCCGAGCAGTACTTC
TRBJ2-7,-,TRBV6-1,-,CASSADGSYEQYF,TGTGCCAGCAGCGCGGACGGTTCCTACGAGCAGTACTTC
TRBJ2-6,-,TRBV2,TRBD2,CASMTAGRSGANVLTF,TGTGCCAGCATGACAGCGGGAAGGTCTGGGGCCAACGTCCTGACTTTC
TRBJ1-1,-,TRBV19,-,CASSSPSLNTEAFF,TGTGCCAGTAGTTCTCCATCATTGAACACTGAAGCTTTCTTT
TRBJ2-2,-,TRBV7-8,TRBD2,CASSLGTWTSAVTGELFF,TGTGCCAGCAGCTTAGGGACATGGACTAGCGCCGTAACCGGGGAGCTGTTTTTT
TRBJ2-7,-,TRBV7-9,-,CASSLPNIGGPYEQYF,TGTGCCAGCAGCCTACCCAATATTGGGGGTCCCTACGAGCAGTACTTC
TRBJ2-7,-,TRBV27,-,CASSFRGSYEQYF,TGTGCCAGCAGTTTTAGGGGCTCCTACGAGCAGTACTTC
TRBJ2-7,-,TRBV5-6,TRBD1,CASSLGPGTEYYEQYF,TGTGCCAGCAGCTTGGGGCCTGGGACAGAATATTACGAGCAGTACTTC
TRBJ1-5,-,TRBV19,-,CASSNRANQPQHF,TGTGCCAGTAGTAACCGAGCCAATCAGCCCCAGCATTTT
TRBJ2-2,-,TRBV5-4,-,CASSIGIEGTGELFF,TGTGCCAGCAGCATCGGGATCGAGGGCACCGGGGAGCTGTTTTTT
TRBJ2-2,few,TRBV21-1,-,CASSKERQLNTGELFF,TGTGCCAGCAGCAAAGAGCGGCAGTTGAACACCGGGGAGCTGTTTTTT
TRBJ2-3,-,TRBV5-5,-,CASSFVSDTQYF,TGTGCCAGCAGCTTCGTCTCAGATACGCAGTATTTT
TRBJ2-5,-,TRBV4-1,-,CASSQNPDREFRELKTQYF,TGCGCCAGCAGCCAAAACCCTGACAGGGAGTTCCGGGAGTTGAAGACCCAGTACTTC
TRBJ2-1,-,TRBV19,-,CASSIEARAFNEQFF,TGTGCCAGTAGTATAGAGGCGCGGGCATTCAATGAGCAGTTCTTC
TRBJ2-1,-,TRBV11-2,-,CASASGPGVNEQFF,TGTGCCAGCGCCTCGGGGCCCGGGGTCAATGAGCAGTTCTTC
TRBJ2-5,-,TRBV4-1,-,CASSQGVAAQETQYF,TGCGCCAGCAGCCAAGGGGTGGCAGCGCAAGAGACCCAGTACTTC
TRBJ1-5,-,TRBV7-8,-,CASSLGSQPQHF,TGTGCCAGCAGCTTAGGAAGTCAGCCCCAGCATTTT
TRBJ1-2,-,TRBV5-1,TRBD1,CASSPGQIYGYTF,TGCGCCAGCAGCCCGGGACAGATATATGGCTACACCTTC
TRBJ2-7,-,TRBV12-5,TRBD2,CASGSPGGGESYEQYF,TGTGCTAGTGGTTCCCCAGGCGGGGGAGAATCCTACGAGCAGTACTTC